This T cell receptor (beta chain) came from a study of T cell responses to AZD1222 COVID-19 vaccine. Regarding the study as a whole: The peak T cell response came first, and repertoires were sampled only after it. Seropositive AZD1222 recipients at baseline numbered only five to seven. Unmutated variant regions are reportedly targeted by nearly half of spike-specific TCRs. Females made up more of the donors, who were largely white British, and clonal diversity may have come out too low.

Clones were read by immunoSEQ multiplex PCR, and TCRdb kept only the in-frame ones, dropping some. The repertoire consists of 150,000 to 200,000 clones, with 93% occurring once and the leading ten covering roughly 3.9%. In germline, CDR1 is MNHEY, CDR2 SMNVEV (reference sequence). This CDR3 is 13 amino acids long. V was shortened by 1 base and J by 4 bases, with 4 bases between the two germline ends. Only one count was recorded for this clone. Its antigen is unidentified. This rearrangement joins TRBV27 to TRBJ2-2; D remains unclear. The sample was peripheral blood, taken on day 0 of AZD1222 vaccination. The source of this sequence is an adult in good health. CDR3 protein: CASSLFSTGELFF. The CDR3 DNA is TGTGCCAGCAGTTTATTTTCCACCGGGGAGCTGTTTTTT.